This TCR beta chain came from a study of control samples from healthy donors and cancer patients (dated by TCRdb to about 2020). This clone was seen only once. Its recognized antigen is unknown. Base qualities were left out, and no much larger clone turns up one base away. CDR1 and CDR2, per the germline V gene, are MNHEY and SVGEGT. The CDR3, cysteine through phenylalanine, is 14 amino acids long. Only the CDR3 part of the read is kept: 42 bases, read in frame from the first base. The V end loses 5 bases and the J end loses 0 bases, and a stretch of 7 bases separates them. To prepare the library, the immunoSEQ multiplex PCR assay was applied. TCRdb provides this immuneACCESS table in a form limited to in-frame rearrangements. Some clones are lacking; in checked studies, under half of them reflect an unresolved V gene, and why the rest are absent is not known. In this sample the table shows more than 95,000 clones, over 75% of which occur a single time. The ten largest clones add up to 2.9% of the sample.

Sequenced input: blood. The chain is encoded by TRBV6-2 or TRBV6-3 joined to TRBJ2-2; the D gene is perhaps TRBD1, on 6 matching bases. This TCR derives from a man in his 60s in good health. The CDR3 corresponds to CASSRDTNTGELFF. The sequence in DNA is TGTGCCAGCAGTCGGGACACGAACACCGGGGAGCTGTTTTTT.